Listed below are T cell receptor beta chains from one sample, sequenced in a study of OX40 agonist ivuxolimab in advanced cancers. Profiled with immunoSEQ multiplex PCR; TCRdb holds only in-frame clones, not every one. The data show around 150,000 clones, 93% seen once. The specimen was CD4+ or CD8+ T cells sorted from blood, collected in a trial of the OX40 agonist ivuxolimab. Receptors originate from an adult with an advanced solid tumor such as melanoma, head and neck, liver or kidney cancer. Each CDR3 is given with its conserved first and last residue. Fields, in order: D gene, V gene, J gene, clone size, CDR3 protein, CDR3 DNA. D genes are given only for firm matches. Clone size, where shown, is once, few, many, or a class for clones that have expanded.

>-|TRBV7-2|TRBJ1-4|-
CASSFWPKNEKLFF
TGTGCCAGCAGCTTCTGGCCAAAAAATGAAAAACTGTTTTTT
>-|TRBV21-1|TRBJ1-6|-
CASTKNGTGVNSPLHF
TGTGCCAGCACCAAAAACGGGACAGGGGTGAATTCACCCCTCCACTTT
>TRBD1|TRBV9|TRBJ1-2|-
CASSAPQTGEGYGYTF
TGTGCCAGCAGCGCACCCCAAACAGGGGAGGGGTATGGCTACACCTTC
>-|TRBV7-6|TRBJ2-3|once
CASSLASWTDTQYF
TGTGCCAGCAGCTTAGCATCTTGGACAGATACGCAGTATTTT
>TRBD1|TRBV10-3|TRBJ2-1|few
CAIRLTGVGNNEQFF
TGTGCCATCAGGTTGACAGGGGTAGGGAACAATGAGCAGTTCTTC
>-|TRBV9|TRBJ2-1|-
CASSVDPGKKQFF
TGTGCCAGCAGCGTAGATCCAGGAAAGAAGCAGTTCTTC
>TRBD2|TRBV18|TRBJ2-1|-
CASSPRVAGGYNEQFF
TGTGCCAGCTCACCACGCGTAGCGGGAGGCTACAATGAGCAGTTCTTC
>-|TRBV10-3|TRBJ2-5|-
CAISVDDKETQYF
TGTGCCATCAGTGTCGACGATAAAGAGACCCAGTACTTC
>TRBD1|TRBV6-1|TRBJ2-3|-
CASSVRGHGTDTQYF
TGTGCCAGCAGTGTCAGGGGGCATGGCACAGATACGCAGTATTTT
>-|TRBV10-3|TRBJ2-7|-
CAISESSGSEQYF
TGTGCCATCAGTGAGTCTTCGGGAAGCGAGCAGTACTTC
>TRBD1|TRBV7-2|TRBJ2-7|-
CASNEIRDRSYEQYF
TGTGCCAGCAACGAAATCCGGGACAGATCCTACGAGCAGTACTTC
>TRBD2|TRBV7-2|TRBJ2-5|-
CASSFASGVQETQYF
TGTGCCAGCAGCTTTGCTAGCGGGGTCCAAGAGACCCAGTACTTC
>-|TRBV5-5|TRBJ2-2|-
CAASRGGTGELFF
TGTGCCGCCTCCCGAGGCGGCACCGGGGAGCTGTTTTTT
>TRBD2|TRBV5-5|TRBJ2-2|-
CASSLPSGSDTGELFF
TGTGCCAGCAGCTTGCCTAGCGGGAGTGACACCGGGGAGCTGTTTTTT
>-|TRBV5-6|TRBJ1-3|-
CASSSGTGNTIYF
TGTGCCAGCAGCTCGGGAACTGGAAACACCATATATTTT
>-|TRBV7-9|TRBJ1-2|few
CASSLAGRAGGYTF
TGTGCCAGCAGCTTAGCCGGCAGGGCTGGTGGCTACACCTTC
>-|TRBV7-2|TRBJ2-3|-
CASSFGGSGDTQYF
TGTGCCAGCAGCTTTGGTGGGAGCGGAGATACGCAGTATTTT